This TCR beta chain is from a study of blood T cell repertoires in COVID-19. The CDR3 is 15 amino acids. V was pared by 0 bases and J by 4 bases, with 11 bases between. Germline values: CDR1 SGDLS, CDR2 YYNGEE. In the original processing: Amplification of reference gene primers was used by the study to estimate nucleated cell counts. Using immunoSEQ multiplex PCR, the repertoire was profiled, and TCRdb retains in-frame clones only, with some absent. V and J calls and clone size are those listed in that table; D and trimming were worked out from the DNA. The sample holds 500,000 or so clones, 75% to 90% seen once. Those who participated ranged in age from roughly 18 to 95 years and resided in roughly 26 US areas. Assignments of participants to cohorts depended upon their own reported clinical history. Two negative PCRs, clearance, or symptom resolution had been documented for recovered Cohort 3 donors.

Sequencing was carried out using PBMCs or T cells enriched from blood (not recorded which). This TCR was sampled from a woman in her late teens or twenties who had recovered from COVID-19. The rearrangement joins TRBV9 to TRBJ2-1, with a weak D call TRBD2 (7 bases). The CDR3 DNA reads TGTGCCAGCAGCGTAGTCGGGGGGCCTTACAATGAGCAGTTCTTC. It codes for CASSVVGGPYNEQFF.